The rows below give T cell receptor beta chains drawn from one sample of a study of blood T cells in healthy people across ages. TCRdb used MiXCR to reprocess the 5' RACE reads, holding one entry per CDR3 protein. The sample has 1.8 million or so distinct CDR3 sequences, more than 35% seen once; the top ten hold approximately 22%. Sequencing input: blood. The receptors originated from a human donor in good health. CDR3s include the opening cysteine and the closing phenylalanine or tryptophan. Each record gives: CDR3 length, D gene, clone size, J gene, V gene, CDR3 protein, CDR3 DNA. The D gene is left open where the match is weak. The size entry is marked missing in some rows and otherwise reads once, few, many or a size class.

CDR3 length: 13; D gene: -; clone size: few; J gene: TRBJ1-1; V gene: TRBV6-1; CDR3 protein: CASSVVESTEAFF; CDR3 DNA: TGTGCCAGCAGTGTTGTCGAGAGCACTGAAGCTTTCTTT
CDR3 length: 14; D gene: -; clone size: -; J gene: TRBJ2-3; V gene: TRBV5-1; CDR3 protein: CASRRTSSQDTQYF; CDR3 DNA: TGCGCCAGCAGAAGAACTAGCTCACAAGATACGCAGTATTTT
CDR3 length: 17; D gene: TRBD2; clone size: -; J gene: TRBJ2-7; V gene: TRBV6-2/TRBV6-3; CDR3 protein: CASSYQLSGGRYYEQYF; CDR3 DNA: TGTGCCAGCAGTTACCAACTCAGCGGGGGCCGTTACTACGAGCAGTACTTC
CDR3 length: 13; D gene: -; clone size: -; J gene: TRBJ2-1; V gene: TRBV7-9; CDR3 protein: CASIPTVAWEQFF; CDR3 DNA: TGTGCCAGCATCCCTACGGTCGCGTGGGAGCAGTTCTTC
CDR3 length: 15; D gene: TRBD1; clone size: -; J gene: TRBJ1-1; V gene: TRBV6-1; CDR3 protein: CASGDRGSLNTEAFF; CDR3 DNA: TGTGCCAGCGGAGACAGGGGGTCTTTGAACACTGAAGCTTTCTTT
CDR3 length: 13; D gene: TRBD2; clone size: -; J gene: TRBJ2-5; V gene: TRBV7-9; CDR3 protein: CASSRPGLREQYF; CDR3 DNA: TGTGCCAGCAGCAGACCGGGACTAAGGGAGCAGTACTTC
CDR3 length: 13; D gene: TRBD1; clone size: -; J gene: TRBJ1-2; V gene: TRBV7-8; CDR3 protein: CATSGQGYYGYTF; CDR3 DNA: TGTGCCACTTCAGGACAGGGGTATTATGGCTACACCTTC
CDR3 length: 17; D gene: -; clone size: -; J gene: TRBJ1-3; V gene: TRBV20-1; CDR3 protein: CSARELGHGDSGNTIYF; CDR3 DNA: TGCAGTGCTAGAGAGCTTGGTCATGGGGACTCTGGAAACACCATATATTTT
CDR3 length: 16; D gene: -; clone size: -; J gene: TRBJ2-1; V gene: TRBV4-1; CDR3 protein: CASSQDFHPLGDEQFF; CDR3 DNA: TGCGCCAGCAGCCAAGATTTCCATCCCCTCGGGGATGAGCAGTTCTTC
CDR3 length: 17; D gene: -; clone size: -; J gene: TRBJ1-2; V gene: TRBV4-3; CDR3 protein: CASSHLSPGPNNYGYTF; CDR3 DNA: TGCGCCAGCAGCCACCTTAGCCCGGGCCCTAATAACTATGGCTACACCTTC
CDR3 length: 13; D gene: TRBD2; clone size: few; J gene: TRBJ2-4; V gene: TRBV7-9; CDR3 protein: CASSFGGENIQYF; CDR3 DNA: TGTGCCAGCAGCTTCGGGGGGGAAAACATTCAGTACTTC
CDR3 length: 15; D gene: -; clone size: few; J gene: TRBJ2-5; V gene: TRBV11-2; CDR3 protein: CASMGRDSSVETQYF; CDR3 DNA: TGTGCCAGCATGGGCCGGGACTCGTCGGTGGAGACCCAGTACTTC
CDR3 length: 14; D gene: -; clone size: few; J gene: TRBJ2-7; V gene: TRBV6-6; CDR3 protein: CASSYGGPTSEQYF; CDR3 DNA: TGTGCCAGCAGTTACGGTGGCCCTACCTCCGAGCAGTACTTC
CDR3 length: 15; D gene: -; clone size: few; J gene: TRBJ2-6; V gene: TRBV7-9; CDR3 protein: CASTLPISGANVLTF; CDR3 DNA: TGTGCCAGCACTCTCCCCATCTCTGGGGCCAACGTCCTGACTTTC
CDR3 length: 14; D gene: TRBD1; clone size: -; J gene: TRBJ2-7; V gene: TRBV29-1; CDR3 protein: CSVGSRTGIYEQYF; CDR3 DNA: TGCAGCGTTGGGTCTAGGACAGGCATCTACGAGCAGTACTTC
CDR3 length: 14; D gene: TRBD1; clone size: many; J gene: TRBJ2-7; V gene: TRBV29-1; CDR3 protein: CSVGQGEPTYEQYF; CDR3 DNA: TGCAGCGTTGGACAGGGCGAGCCTACCTACGAGCAGTACTTC
CDR3 length: 15; D gene: -; clone size: -; J gene: TRBJ1-6; V gene: TRBV9; CDR3 protein: CASSVSGGIGSPLHF; CDR3 DNA: TGTGCCAGCAGCGTATCCGGAGGGATCGGTTCACCCCTCCACTTT
CDR3 length: 15; D gene: TRBD2; clone size: few; J gene: TRBJ2-3; V gene: TRBV7-2; CDR3 protein: CASSLAASGGDTQYF; CDR3 DNA: TGTGCCAGCAGCTTAGCGGCTAGCGGGGGAGATACGCAGTATTTT
CDR3 length: 13; D gene: -; clone size: -; J gene: TRBJ2-7; V gene: TRBV2; CDR3 protein: CASSDPPPYEQYF; CDR3 DNA: TGTGCCAGCAGTGACCCCCCTCCGTACGAGCAGTACTTC
CDR3 length: 13; D gene: -; clone size: once; J gene: TRBJ1-2; V gene: TRBV15; CDR3 protein: CVTSRDLNYGYTF; CDR3 DNA: TGTGTCACCAGCAGGGACCTCAACTATGGCTACACCTTC
CDR3 length: 13; D gene: -; clone size: -; J gene: TRBJ2-3; V gene: TRBV3-1; CDR3 protein: CASSHKSTDTQYF; CDR3 DNA: TGTGCCAGCAGCCACAAATCGACAGATACGCAGTATTTT
CDR3 length: 16; D gene: TRBD1; clone size: -; J gene: TRBJ1-2; V gene: TRBV12-3/TRBV12-4; CDR3 protein: CASSAAYRDRGHGYTF; CDR3 DNA: TGTGCCAGCAGCGCAGCCTACCGGGACAGGGGTCATGGCTACACCTTC
CDR3 length: 13; D gene: -; clone size: -; J gene: TRBJ1-5; V gene: TRBV7-2; CDR3 protein: CASSLERAFPQHF; CDR3 DNA: TGTGCCAGCAGCTTAGAACGCGCTTTTCCCCAGCATTTT
CDR3 length: 15; D gene: TRBD2; clone size: -; J gene: TRBJ2-5; V gene: TRBV29-1; CDR3 protein: CSAVRRGGAFETQYF; CDR3 DNA: TGCAGCGCTGTTCGGCGCGGGGGGGCATTTGAGACCCAGTACTTC
CDR3 length: 14; D gene: TRBD1; clone size: few; J gene: TRBJ2-7; V gene: TRBV15; CDR3 protein: CATSGTTDRVEQYF; CDR3 DNA: TGTGCCACCAGCGGTACGACGGACAGGGTCGAGCAGTACTTC
CDR3 length: 13; D gene: -; clone size: -; J gene: TRBJ2-1; V gene: TRBV2; CDR3 protein: CASTDARYNEQFF; CDR3 DNA: TGTGCCAGCACGGACGCACGATACAATGAGCAGTTCTTC
CDR3 length: 15; D gene: -; clone size: few; J gene: TRBJ1-2; V gene: TRBV4-2; CDR3 protein: CASSQDLGSIYGYTF; CDR3 DNA: TGTGCCAGCAGCCAAGATCTCGGAAGTATCTATGGCTACACCTTC
CDR3 length: 13; D gene: -; clone size: -; J gene: TRBJ1-5; V gene: TRBV25-1; CDR3 protein: CASRQGRDQPQHF; CDR3 DNA: TGTGCCAGCAGGCAGGGTCGGGATCAGCCCCAGCATTTT
CDR3 length: 14; D gene: TRBD1; clone size: -; J gene: TRBJ1-4; V gene: TRBV13; CDR3 protein: CASSIGQGDEKLFF; CDR3 DNA: TGTGCCAGCAGCATTGGACAGGGTGATGAAAAACTGTTTTTT
CDR3 length: 16; D gene: TRBD1; clone size: few; J gene: TRBJ2-5; V gene: TRBV7-2; CDR3 protein: CASRRATNRGQETQYF; CDR3 DNA: TGTGCCAGCAGGCGGGCGACGAACAGGGGTCAAGAGACCCAGTACTTC
CDR3 length: 14; D gene: TRBD2; clone size: -; J gene: TRBJ2-1; V gene: TRBV12-3/TRBV12-4; CDR3 protein: CASSPGSGGNEQFF; CDR3 DNA: TGTGCCAGCAGTCCCGGGAGCGGGGGAAATGAGCAGTTCTTC
CDR3 length: 17; D gene: TRBD2; clone size: once; J gene: TRBJ2-3; V gene: TRBV12-3/TRBV12-4; CDR3 protein: CASSFPRTSGVADTQYF; CDR3 DNA: TGTGCCAGCAGTTTTCCTCGGACTAGCGGTGTAGCAGATACGCAGTATTTT
CDR3 length: 22; D gene: TRBD2; clone size: many; J gene: TRBJ2-5; V gene: TRBV4-2; CDR3 protein: CASSQEVWGGGLAGERQETQYF; CDR3 DNA: TGTGCCAGCAGCCAAGAAGTTTGGGGTGGTGGGCTAGCGGGGGAGCGGCAAGAGACCCAGTACTTC
CDR3 length: 13; D gene: -; clone size: -; J gene: TRBJ1-1; V gene: TRBV10-3; CDR3 protein: CAISDRRNTEAFF; CDR3 DNA: TGTGCCATCAGTGATAGGAGAAACACTGAAGCTTTCTTT
CDR3 length: 15; D gene: -; clone size: -; J gene: TRBJ2-1; V gene: TRBV5-1; CDR3 protein: CASSLRPRVNNEQFF; CDR3 DNA: TGCGCCAGCAGCTTGAGGCCAAGGGTCAACAATGAGCAGTTCTTC
CDR3 length: 15; D gene: -; clone size: few; J gene: TRBJ2-7; V gene: TRBV10-3; CDR3 protein: CAISERSLQYGEQYF; CDR3 DNA: TGTGCCATCAGTGAGAGGTCCCTCCAGTATGGCGAGCAGTACTTC
CDR3 length: 21; D gene: -; clone size: -; J gene: TRBJ2-7; V gene: TRBV29-1; CDR3 protein: CSVEDIPSSHLQGKISYEQYF; CDR3 DNA: TGCAGCGTTGAAGATATCCCGTCTTCTCATTTGCAGGGAAAAATCTCCTACGAGCAGTACTTC
CDR3 length: 12; D gene: -; clone size: many; J gene: TRBJ2-5; V gene: TRBV4-1; CDR3 protein: CASSLNKETQYF; CDR3 DNA: TGTGCCAGCAGCCTCAATAAAGAGACCCAGTACTTC
CDR3 length: 14; D gene: -; clone size: -; J gene: TRBJ1-3; V gene: TRBV20-1; CDR3 protein: CSARDSRAGNTIYF; CDR3 DNA: TGCAGTGCTAGAGATAGCAGGGCTGGAAACACCATATATTTT
CDR3 length: 17; D gene: -; clone size: -; J gene: TRBJ2-7; V gene: TRBV6-6; CDR3 protein: CAGSYSVWVNNYYEQYF; CDR3 DNA: TGTGCCGGCAGTTACTCGGTATGGGTTAACAACTACTACGAGCAGTACTTC
CDR3 length: 16; D gene: TRBD1; clone size: -; J gene: TRBJ2-1; V gene: TRBV20-1; CDR3 protein: CSAGSRDSKSYNEQFF; CDR3 DNA: TGCAGTGCGGGTAGTCGGGACAGCAAGTCCTACAATGAGCAGTTCTTC